The 18 T cell receptor beta chains in this list originate from one sample, sequenced in a study of blood T cell repertoires in COVID-19. TCRdb's copy holds only in-frame clones and misses some; the assay was immunoSEQ multiplex PCR. The table lists 200,000 or so clones, over 75% of them singletons, with 5.5% to 7% in the top ten. The specimen sequenced was peripheral blood. The receptors were sampled from a woman in her thirties or forties who had recovered from COVID-19.

This clone has a single count. This CDR3 is CASSSGQGGGYEQYF. Written as DNA, the CDR3 is TGTGCCAGCAGCTCAGGACAGGGAGGCGGCTACGAGCAGTACTTC. The gene calls are TRBV7-7 and TRBJ2-7; 8 bases align to TRBD1. The V and J ends lost 4 bases and 3 bases, in that order; junction bases with no gene match: 8. Germline V lookup: CDR1 SSHAT, CDR2 FNYEAQ (reference sequence). The CDR3 consists of 15 residues.

The genes are TRBV19 and TRBJ1-1; a weak D match, TRBD1 (6 bases). Germline lookup yields CDR1 LNHDA and CDR2 SQIVND (reference sequence). Trimming shortened V by 6 bases and J by 6 bases, and 17 bases separated the two germline ends. The CDR3 is 14 residues long. CDR3 in amino acids: CASSSSGVVAEAFF. The CDR3 nucleotides are TGTGCCAGTAGCTCCTCAGGGGTGGTCGCTGAAGCTTTCTTT.

The rearrangement uses TRBV29-1 and TRBJ1-2; TRBD1 is a possible D gene (6 bases). The CDR3 is 14 amino acids. Trimming stripped 5 bases from V and 4 bases from J, with 17 bases between. From germline, CDR1 is SQVTM and CDR2 ANQGSEA. For the CDR3, the DNA is TGCAGCGTTAAGACAGGCCCCATGGGCTATGGCTACACCTTC. Amino acid sequence: CSVKTGPMGYGYTF.

V gene TRBV5-1 combines with J gene TRBJ2-3, with TRBD1 matching over 9 bases. CDR1 and CDR2 (germline): SGHRS, YFSETQ. This CDR3 contains 15 residues. Germline trimming cut 4 bases from V and 3 bases from J; bases unmatched to any gene: 6. The DNA of the CDR3 is TGCGCCAGCAGCGGAACGGACAGGGGTACAGATACGCAGTATTTT. The encoded protein is CASSGTDRGTDTQYF.

V is TRBV27 and J is TRBJ2-7; 11 bases fit TRBD2. There are 15 residues in the CDR3. The germline V gene has CDR1 MNHEY and CDR2 SMNVEV (reference sequence). J was trimmed by 7 bases and V by 5 bases; bases with no gene match: 10. CDR3 sequence reads: CASSEIAGGPREQYF. The CDR3 nucleotides read TGTGCCAGCAGTGAAATAGCGGGAGGGCCCCGGGAGCAGTACTTC.

This chain uses TRBV19 with TRBJ1-1; 8 bases match TRBD1. The CDR3 spans 17 residues. Trimming removed 3 bases from V and 1 base from J; junction bases left unmatched: 10. Per germline, CDR1 LNHDA and CDR2 SQIVND (reference sequence). CDR3 amino acids: CASSISHRGYKNTEAFF. CDR3 in DNA: TGTGCCAGTAGTATTTCCCACAGGGGGTACAAGAACACTGAAGCTTTCTTT.

The chain links TRBV5-1 to TRBJ1-4; 10 bases agree with TRBD1. Germline V gene lookup returns CDR1 SGHRS and CDR2 YFSETQ. This CDR3 contains 15 residues. V shed 4 bases, J shed 8 bases, and the junction held 8 bases outside the gene matches. The CDR3 sequence is CASSRDRGRGEKLFF. The CDR3 DNA is TGCGCCAGCAGCAGAGACAGGGGGCGCGGGGAAAAACTGTTTTTT.

This clone turned up a few times. This sequence joins TRBV3-1 (or the pseudogene TRBV3-2) and TRBJ1-4; D unclear. Per the germline V gene, CDR1 is LGHDT and CDR2 is YNNKEL (reference sequence). The CDR3 has 14 amino acids. Trimming took 4 bases from V and 7 from J, leaving 13 bases between them. In DNA form, the CDR3 reads TGTGCCAGCAGCCCTCCGGCTGGGCGTGAAAAACTGTTTTTT. Residues: CASSPPAGREKLFF.

This clone has just a few counts. The chain has TRBV24-1 and TRBJ2-2, with TRBD1 matching 10 bases. The length of the CDR3 is 16 residues. The V gene end was trimmed by 3 bases and the J gene end by 7 bases; junction bases not matched to a gene: 7. CDR1 is KGHDR, CDR2 SFDVKD, per germline. The CDR3 region is CATSDPGTGEIGELFF. CDR3 nucleotides: TGTGCCACCAGTGATCCAGGGACAGGGGAAATCGGGGAGCTGTTTTTT.

The V call is TRBV12-3 or TRBV12-4, the J call TRBJ2-5, with D possibly matching TRBD1 (6 bases). CDR3 length: 13 amino acids. Trimming left V 7 bases short and J 0 bases short, with 9 bases between. The CDR3 loop is CASNRVYQETQYF. For the CDR3, the DNA is TGTGCCAGCAACAGGGTATACCAAGAGACCCAGTACTTC.

This chain uses TRBV18 with TRBJ2-7, with D unclear. V lost 2 bases to trimming and J lost 0 bases, with 14 bases between them. In germline, CDR1 is KGHSH, CDR2 LQKENI. This CDR3 is built from 16 residues. This CDR3 reads CASSPGYRGLSYEQYF. For the CDR3, the DNA is TGTGCCAGCTCACCAGGTTATCGCGGCCTCTCCTACGAGCAGTACTTC.

This chain links TRBV7-2 with TRBJ2-7; 8 bases are a match to TRBD2. The CDR3 loop spans 14 amino acids. Germline-derived CDR1 and CDR2 are SGHTA and FQGNSA. V shed 5 bases, J shed 3 bases, and the junction held 6 bases outside the gene matches. DNA for the CDR3: TGTGCCAGCAGCCCAACGGGACTAGTCTACGAGCAGTACTTC. This translates into CASSPTGLVYEQYF. Looking up the rest from reference TRBV7-2 and TRBJ2-7 gives the full variable domain: GAGVSQSPSNKVTEKGKDVELRCDPISGHTALYWYRQSLGQGLEFLIYFQGNSAPDKSGLPSDRFSAERTGGSVSTLTIQRTQQEDSAVYLCASSPTGLVYEQYFGPGTRLTVT.

The chain couples TRBV30 to TRBJ1-2, with 7 bases matching TRBD1. The junction had 6 bases not matched to a gene; V was cut back by 0 bases and J by 5 bases. Per germline, CDR1 GTSNPN and CDR2 SVGIG (reference sequence). This CDR3 has 14 amino acids. CDR3 protein: CAWSVNRGGYGYTF. The CDR3, as DNA: TGTGCCTGGAGTGTAAACAGGGGTGGGTATGGCTACACCTTC.

This chain connects TRBV13 to TRBJ2-1, with 9 nucleotides matching TRBD2. Germline lookup yields CDR1 PRHDT and CDR2 FYEKMQ (reference sequence). The junction had 16 bases not matched to a gene; V was cut back by 5 bases and J by 5 bases. This CDR3 is 18 amino acids long. The CDR3 reads CASSPRLRAGGPNNEQFF. CDR3 nucleotide sequence: TGTGCCAGCAGCCCCCGACTTAGGGCGGGAGGGCCGAACAATGAGCAGTTCTTC.

The chain combines TRBV6-1 with TRBJ1-3; the D is unclear. CDR1 is MNHNS, CDR2 SASEGT, per germline. Trimming left V 0 bases short and J 0 bases short, with 9 bases between. There are 16 residues in the CDR3. CDR3 loop: CASSEAPRSSGNTIYF. The CDR3 coding sequence is TGTGCCAGCAGTGAAGCCCCGAGGAGCTCTGGAAACACCATATATTTT.

V and J are TRBV10-3 and TRBJ1-1, with 9 bases fitting TRBD1. V lost 3 bases and J lost 4; bases outside the gene matches: 6. This CDR3 region has 15 residues. In germline, CDR1 is ENHRY, CDR2 SYGVKD. CDR3 region: CAISEVGTGITEAFF. The CDR3 DNA reads TGTGCCATCAGTGAAGTGGGGACAGGGATCACTGAAGCTTTCTTT.

V gene TRBV29-1 combines with J gene TRBJ1-1; D is unclear. V was pared by 4 bases and J by 5 bases, with 14 bases between. CDR1 SQVTM and CDR2 ANQGSEA come from the germline V gene. The CDR3 contains 13 residues. CDR3 DNA: TGCAGCGTTGTACGAGGGATGAGGACTGAAGCTTTCTTT. It specifies CSVVRGMRTEAFF.

The chain employs TRBV28 and TRBJ1-1; tentative D call: TRBD1 (6 bases). The CDR3 runs 15 residues. The V gene lost 5 bases and the J gene lost 0 bases, with 13 bases spanning the gap. The germline V gene has CDR1 MDHEN and CDR2 SYDVKM. This CDR3 is CASSLGHSMNTEAFF. In nucleotides, the CDR3 is TGTGCCAGCAGTCTGGGACATTCCATGAACACTGAAGCTTTCTTT.